These 5 T cell receptor beta chains were all obtained from the same sample, sequenced in a study of CD8 T cells in Susac syndrome. RNA in amounts of about 0.5 to 1 ug was reverse transcribed with random hexamers. TCRdb passed the immunoSEQ multiplex PCR reads through MiXCR, listing each CDR3 protein once. The table shows about 80,000 distinct CDR3 sequences, with about 94% occurring only once. Material: CD8+ T cells from PBMCs. All receptors come from a human donor in good health.

The rearrangement joins TRBV3-1 to TRBJ1-1; the D is unclear. From germline, CDR1 is LGHDT and CDR2 YNNKEL (reference sequence). The CDR3 contains 12 residues. Trimming cost V 8 bases and J 4 bases, with 11 bases left between them. The CDR3 DNA reads as TGTGCCAGCGGCCCTTGGAGCACTGAAGCTTTCTTT. Translation: CASGPWSTEAFF.

CDR3 sequence: CASSQGTAPEFLSLHF. CDR3 sequence (DNA): TGTGCCAGCAGTCAAGGGACAGCCCCAGAATTTTTGTCCCTCCACTTT. The V and J genes are TRBV7-9 and TRBJ1-6; 7 nucleotides line up with TRBD1. This CDR3 is built from 16 residues. Losses at the gene ends were 6 bases for V and 14 bases for J; bases not matched to a gene: 19. Germline V CDR1 and CDR2: SEHNR, FQNEAQ (reference sequence).

The CDR3 loop is CASSQGGRRMEKLFF. The CDR3 DNA reads TGTGCCAGCAGCCAAGGCGGACGACGGATGGAAAAACTGTTTTTT. This rearrangement joins TRBV3-1 to TRBJ1-4; D unresolved. The CDR3 is made up of 15 amino acids. V lost 1 base and J lost 8, with 14 bases in between. Germline V gives CDR1 LGHDT, CDR2 YNNKEL (reference sequence). The full variable domain, rest sourced from reference TRBV3-1 and TRBJ1-4, is DTAVSQTPKYLVTQMGNDKSIKCEQNLGHDTMYWYKQDSKKFLKIMFSYNNKELIINETVPNRFSPKSPDKAHLNLHINSLELGDSAVYFCASSQGGRRMEKLFFGSGTQLSVL.

The V call is TRBV2, the J call TRBJ1-2; the D gene is possibly TRBD1 (6 bases). V was pared by 4 bases and J by 3 bases, with 9 bases between. Looked up from germline, CDR1 is SNHLY and CDR2 is FYNNEI. The CDR3 consists of 13 residues. CDR3 in amino acids: CASSAQGHYGYTF. In DNA form, the CDR3 reads TGTGCCAGCAGTGCGCAGGGGCACTATGGCTACACCTTC.

This chain joins TRBV13 and TRBJ1-1; D call uncertain. The germline V gene encodes CDR1 PRHDT and CDR2 FYEKMQ (reference sequence). CDR3 length: 13 amino acids. The germline V and J ends were trimmed by 2 bases and 8 bases, with 12 bases remaining between them. The CDR3, as DNA: TGTGCCAGCAGCTTAATCGGGGAATGGGAAGCTTTCTTT. Protein sequence: CASSLIGEWEAFF.